The clone carrying this T cell receptor (beta chain) has at least ten counts. As yet, its antigen is unknown. The data belong to a study of spatial heterogeneity in lung cancer. For the study at large: Raw reads contained each unique TCR and UMI combination more than ten times on average. Overall study results and limits: The study found that expanded intratumoral alpha and beta TCR counts tracked tumor mutation counts.

All TCR cDNA molecules were individually tagged with a unique molecular identifier. Via MiXCR, TCRdb re-called the 5' RACE reads, giving one row per CDR3 protein. In the table there are over 5,500 distinct CDR3 sequences, roughly 15% of which are singletons. This CDR3 comprises 16 residues. The germline gives CDR1 SGHRS, CDR2 YFSETQ. Trimming pared 0 bases from V and 4 bases from J, leaving 16 bases between. Time point in this sample: sample taken at primary tumor resection. Donors were some 72 untreated early-stage non-small cell lung cancer patients. The input material, whole RNA from tumor, nontumor lung or frozen PBMC, was sequenced unsorted.

This chain uses TRBV5-1 with TRBJ2-5; D is uncertain. The TCR was taken from a male donor with early-stage non-small cell lung cancer. The sequences come from lung tumor tissue, collected at surgery. The CDR3 sequence is CASSLEGSWLRETQYF. The CDR3 DNA reads as TGCGCCAGCAGCTTGGAAGGGTCTTGGTTGCGAGAGACCCAGTACTTC.